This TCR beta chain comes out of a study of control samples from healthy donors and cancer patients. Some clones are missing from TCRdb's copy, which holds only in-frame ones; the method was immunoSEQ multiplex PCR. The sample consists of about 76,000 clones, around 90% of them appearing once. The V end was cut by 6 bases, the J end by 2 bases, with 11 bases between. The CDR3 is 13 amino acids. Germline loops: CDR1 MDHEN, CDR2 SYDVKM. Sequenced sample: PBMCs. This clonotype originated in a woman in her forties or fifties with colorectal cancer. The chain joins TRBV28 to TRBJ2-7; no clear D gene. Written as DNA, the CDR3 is TGTGCCAGCAGCAGGAACTTCCCCTACGAGCAGTACGTC. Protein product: CASSRNFPYEQYV.